The next 8 T cell receptor beta chains were all read from a single sample in a study of early T cells in non-severe SARS-CoV-2 infection. In TCRdb, the 5' RACE reads were re-called with MiXCR into one record per CDR3 protein. The profile shows about 87,000 distinct CDR3 sequences, roughly 15% of them singletons. Sequencing was performed on whole blood. The origin of the receptors is an adult who was a healthcare worker with PCR-confirmed SARS-CoV-2 infection or an uninfected control (not recorded which).

CDR3 in amino acids: CASSDGTVFQETQYF. DNA of the CDR3: TGTGCCAGCAGTGACGGGACAGTCTTCCAAGAGACCCAGTACTTC. The rearrangement uses TRBV2 and TRBJ2-5, with 7 bases identical to TRBD1. Germline CDR1 and CDR2: SNHLY and FYNNEI. CDR3 length: 15 amino acids. J was trimmed by 1 base and V by 3 bases; bases with no gene match: 5.

This clonotype was recorded many times. V and J are TRBV20-1 and TRBJ2-3; 7 bases match TRBD2. The germline V gene has CDR1 DFQATT and CDR2 SNEGSKA (reference sequence). V lost 2 bases, J lost 1 base, and 3 bases stayed unmatched. The CDR3 consists of 14 residues. CDR3 loop: CSARLAGGTDTQYF. The CDR3 nucleotides read TGCAGTGCTAGACTGGCGGGAGGCACAGATACGCAGTATTTT.

This clonotype was counted at least ten times. The V and J genes are TRBV28 and TRBJ1-1, with D maybe TRBD1 (5 bases). CDR3 length: 12 amino acids. V was trimmed by 5 bases and J by 6 bases, leaving 10 bases between them. Germline V gene lookup returns CDR1 MDHEN and CDR2 SYDVKM. The CDR3 loop is CASSNRQSEAFF. CDR3 in DNA: TGTGCCAGCAGTAACCGACAGTCTGAAGCTTTCTTT.

This clonotype was observed at least ten times. V usage is TRBV21-1 and J usage is TRBJ2-2; the table's D call, TRBD1, was not checked against the DNA. TRBV21-1 is tagged as a pseudogene. This CDR3 has 15 amino acids. The CDR3 here is CASSIVGGYTGELFF. The DNA for the CDR3 is TGTGCCAGCAGTATAGTTGGGGGTTACACCGGGGAGCTGTTTTTT.

The sample holds a few counts of this clonotype. The chain is built from TRBV29-1 and TRBJ1-2; 8 nucleotides align to TRBD1. The germline V gene encodes CDR1 SQVTM and CDR2 ANQGSEA. This CDR3 is 13 amino acids long. V was pared by 6 bases and J by 2 bases, with 5 bases of the junction left unmatched. For the CDR3, the DNA is TGCAGCGTAGGGACAGGCAAAAACTATGGCTACACCTTC. This gives the protein CSVGTGKNYGYTF.

This clonotype was seen ten or more times. V and J are TRBV10-2 and TRBJ1-5; 7 bases match TRBD1. The CDR3 is made up of 15 amino acids. Germline V gene data show CDR1 as WSHSY and CDR2 as SAAADI. V lost 0 bases, J lost 6 bases, and 5 bases stayed unmatched. The DNA of the CDR3 is TGCGCCAGCAGTGAGTCGGAGGGGGCGAGTCAGCCCCAGCATTTT. This encodes CASSESEGASQPQHF.

V usage is TRBV10-2 and J usage is TRBJ2-3; TRBD1 matches 7 bases. The germline CDR1 and CDR2 sequences are WSHSY and SAAADI. The V gene end was trimmed by 6 bases and the J gene end by 0 bases; junction bases not matched to a gene: 9. This CDR3 is built from 16 residues. The CDR3 loop reads CASSLGTATSTDTQYF. The CDR3 bases are TGCGCCAGCAGCTTAGGGACAGCGACTAGCACAGATACGCAGTATTTT.

The gene calls are TRBV3-1 and TRBJ1-1, with D perhaps matching TRBD1 (5 bases). The CDR3 contains 15 residues. V was clipped by 4 bases and J by 11 bases, with 23 bases between them. Germline V gene lookup returns CDR1 LGHDT and CDR2 YNNKEL (reference sequence). CDR3 sequence: CASSPSERAGITAFF. In DNA, the CDR3 is TGTGCCAGCAGCCCCTCCGAAAGGGCAGGGATTACGGCTTTCTTT.